Each of the 22 T cell receptor beta chains below was sequenced from the same sample in a study of blood T cell repertoires in COVID-19 (dated by TCRdb to the early 2020s). Library prep was done by the immunoSEQ multiplex PCR assay. The table comes from immuneACCESS by way of TCRdb, which keeps in-frame sequences with V and J called. Part of the clones is missing from these tables; in studies checked, under half for an unresolved V gene and the rest for unknown reasons. The sample table holds about 40,000 clones, of which more than 85% were seen once. Of the sample, around 6% falls within the top ten clones. The sample taken for sequencing was peripheral blood. The receptors derive from a woman aged 80 or over with acute or convalescent COVID-19.

The rearrangement uses TRBV14 and TRBJ2-1, with D tentatively TRBD1 (6 bases). The V end was cut by 10 bases, the J end by 4 bases, with 8 bases between. There are 11 residues in the CDR3. Germline assignment: CDR1 SGHDN and CDR2 FVKESK. Written as DNA, the CDR3 is TGTGCCACCGGACAGTACAATGAGCAGTTCTTC. Protein: CATGQYNEQFF.

The J gene is TRBJ2-4, the V gene TRBV2; the match to TRBD2 covers 15 bases. The germline CDR1 and CDR2 sequences are SNHLY and FYNNEI. Trimming took 11 bases from V and 3 from J; bases not matched to a gene: 8. The CDR3 contains 16 residues. CDR3 sequence (DNA): TGTGCCTTCGTGGGACTAGCGGGGGGCAGCAAAAACATTCAGTACTTC. Its protein is CAFVGLAGGSKNIQYF.

V is TRBV10-3 and J is TRBJ2-5, with D possibly TRBD1 on 6 matching bases. CDR1 is ENHRY, CDR2 SYGVKD, per germline. Trimming shortened V by 6 bases and J by 5 bases, and 19 bases separated the two germline ends. This CDR3 is built from 15 residues. The CDR3 sequence is CAISSTTGGWETQYF. The CDR3 DNA sequence: TGTGCCATCAGCTCGACGACAGGCGGGTGGGAGACCCAGTACTTC.

V gene TRBV25-1 combines with J gene TRBJ1-4, with D perhaps matching TRBD1 (6 bases). V dropped 3 bases and J dropped 2 bases, with 13 bases sitting between them. The CDR3 covers 16 residues. Per the germline V gene, CDR1 is MGHDK and CDR2 is SYGVNS. CDR3 loop: CASSDNGRGTNEKLFF. The CDR3 DNA reads TGTGCCAGCAGTGACAATGGCAGGGGCACTAATGAAAAACTGTTTTTT. Together with reference TRBV25-1 and TRBJ1-4, the CDR3 gives the full variable domain: EADIYQTPRYLVIGTGKKITLECSQTMGHDKMYWYQQDPGMELHLIHYSYGVNSTEKGDLSSESTVSRIRTEHFPLTLESARPSHTSQYLCASSDNGRGTNEKLFFGSGTQLSVL.

The J gene is TRBJ1-1, the V gene TRBV11-1, with D uncertain. This CDR3 is 13 amino acids long. Germline V lookup: CDR1 SGHAT, CDR2 FQDESV (reference sequence). Trimming removed 3 bases at V and 7 bases at J, with 12 bases between. The CDR3: CASSFTSQVEAFF. The CDR3 DNA reads as TGTGCCAGCAGCTTCACAAGTCAGGTTGAAGCTTTCTTT.

CDR3 in amino acids: CASSRRQISSYNSPLHF. As DNA, the CDR3 is TGTGCCAGCAGCCGCCGACAGATTAGCTCCTATAATTCACCCCTCCACTTT. The V gene is TRBV11-2, the J gene TRBJ1-6, with D possibly TRBD1 on 5 matching bases. The germline V gene has CDR1 SGHAT and CDR2 FQNNGV. The germline V and J ends were trimmed by 5 bases and 0 bases, with 14 bases remaining between them. The CDR3 extends over 17 amino acids.

The chain carries TRBV5-4 and TRBJ2-1; 8 nucleotides agree with TRBD1. Germline lookup yields CDR1 SGHNT and CDR2 YYREEE (reference sequence). After removal of 2 bases from V and 6 bases from J, the junction contained 7 bases not matched to a gene. CDR3 length: 15 residues. The CDR3 reads CASSFPTGEFNEQFF. CDR3 coding DNA: TGTGCCAGCAGCTTCCCGACAGGGGAGTTCAATGAGCAGTTCTTC.

J is TRBJ2-5 and V is TRBV6-1; D remains ambiguous. In germline, CDR1 is MNHNS, CDR2 SASEGT. The CDR3 spans 13 residues. V lost 1 base and J 3 bases, leaving 6 bases between the germline ends. The CDR3 region is CASSEEREETQYF. In DNA, the CDR3 is TGTGCCAGCAGTGAAGAAAGAGAAGAGACCCAGTACTTC.

This rearrangement joins TRBV3-1 (or the pseudogene TRBV3-2) to TRBJ2-1, with D possibly TRBD2 on 6 matching bases. The CDR3 loop spans 14 amino acids. CDR1 and CDR2 from the germline V gene are LGHDT and YNNKEL (reference sequence). Between the trimmed V and J ends, which lost 1 base and 6 bases, there was a span of 10 bases. This CDR3 is CASSQVGGANEQFF. The CDR3 nucleotides are TGTGCCAGCAGCCAAGTAGGCGGGGCCAATGAGCAGTTCTTC.

This clone was observed a single time. The gene calls are TRBV5-1 and TRBJ2-7; 8 nucleotides agree with TRBD1. Germline CDR1 SGHRS, CDR2 YFSETQ. The CDR3 consists of 14 residues. Trimming took 5 bases from V and 1 from J; bases not matched to a gene: 5. CDR3 amino acids: CASRFRTGSYEQYF. The CDR3 nucleotides read TGCGCCAGCAGATTCCGGACAGGGTCCTACGAGCAGTACTTC. Looking up the rest from reference TRBV5-1 and TRBJ2-7 gives the full variable domain: KAGVTQTPRYLIKTRGQQVTLSCSPISGHRSVSWYQQTPGQGLQFLFEYFSETQRNKGNFPGRFSGRQFSNSRSEMNVSTLELGDSALYLCASRFRTGSYEQYFGPGTRLTVT.

The V and J genes are TRBV5-8 and TRBJ2-2, with 7 nucleotides matching TRBD1. V lost 0 bases, J lost 3 bases, and 2 bases stayed unmatched. Germline lookup yields CDR1 SGHTS and CDR2 YDEGEE. This CDR3 is built from 15 residues. CDR3 DNA sequence: TGTGCCAGCAGCTTGGATCAGGGGGACACCGGGGAGCTGTTTTTT. Translated: CASSLDQGDTGELFF. The full variable domain, its missing parts supplied by reference TRBV5-8 and TRBJ2-2, is EAGVTQSPTHLIKTRGQQATLRCSPISGHTSVYWYQQALGLGLQFLLWYDEGEERNRGNFPPRFSGRQFPNYSSELNVNALELEDSALYLCASSLDQGDTGELFFGEGSRLTVL.

The chain couples TRBV19 to TRBJ2-5; 8 bases fit TRBD2. The junction had 4 bases not matched to a gene; V was cut back by 2 bases and J by 5 bases. The germline gives CDR1 LNHDA, CDR2 SQIVND (reference sequence). This CDR3 contains 14 residues. The CDR3: CASSITGGAETQYF. CDR3 nucleotide sequence: TGTGCCAGTAGTATAACGGGGGGGGCGGAGACCCAGTACTTC.

This chain joins TRBV9 and TRBJ2-3; TRBD2 agrees at 11 bases. Per the germline V gene, CDR1 is SGDLS and CDR2 is YYNGEE. This CDR3 region has 19 residues. V lost 0 bases, J lost 3 bases, and 12 bases stayed unmatched. CDR3 in amino acids: CASSVVPSGGYYQTDTQYF. CDR3 sequence (DNA): TGTGCCAGCAGCGTAGTTCCTAGCGGGGGGTATTATCAGACAGATACGCAGTATTTT.

The rearrangement uses TRBV27 and TRBJ2-5, with TRBD2 identical over 7 bases. Per the germline V gene, CDR1 is MNHEY and CDR2 is SMNVEV (reference sequence). The ends lost 6 bases at V and 4 bases at J; junction bases unmatched: 8. This CDR3 is built from 14 residues. In nucleotides, the CDR3 is TGTGCCAGCAGACCGGGACTACCGAGAGAGACCCAGTACTTC. Its protein is CASRPGLPRETQYF.

The DNA of the CDR3 is TGTGCCAGCAGCAAAGAGGGGTTCGGGACAGCCTTGAACACTGAAGCTTTCTTT. Translated, it gives CASSKEGFGTALNTEAFF. This sequence joins TRBV21-1 and TRBJ1-1; TRBD1, the table's D call, was not compared with the DNA. TRBV21-1 is a recognized pseudogene. This CDR3 region has 18 residues.

CDR3 sequence (DNA): TGTGCCATCCAGGGGGCGCCCGGGACTGAAGCTTTCTTT. It specifies CAIQGAPGTEAFF. This sequence joins TRBV10-3 and TRBJ1-1, with TRBD1 identical over 8 bases. V was pared by 8 bases and J by 5 bases, with 7 bases of the junction left unmatched. The CDR3 is made up of 13 amino acids. From germline, CDR1 is ENHRY and CDR2 SYGVKD.

V and J are TRBV7-2 and TRBJ2-7, with TRBD1 matching over 8 bases. The germline V gene encodes CDR1 SGHTA and CDR2 FQGNSA. V was pared by 5 bases and J by 1 base, with 7 bases of the junction left unmatched. The CDR3 consists of 15 residues. CDR3 coding DNA: TGTGCCAGCAGCGTGGGACAGGTACGTTCCTACGAGCAGTACTTC. Protein: CASSVGQVRSYEQYF.

The chain has TRBV4-3 and TRBJ2-3, with TRBD1 matching 8 bases. Per the germline V gene, CDR1 is LGHNA and CDR2 is YSLEER. V lost 0 bases, J lost 1 base, and 0 bases stayed unmatched. The CDR3 extends over 15 amino acids. CDR3 sequence: CASSQEQGGTDTQYF. CDR3 coding DNA: TGCGCCAGCAGCCAAGAACAGGGGGGCACAGATACGCAGTATTTT.

The chain combines TRBV5-1 with TRBJ2-4; 11 nucleotides match TRBD2. The CDR3 consists of 15 residues. The J segment lost 7 bases and the V segment lost 4 bases, leaving 7 bases of the junction unmatched. From germline, CDR1 is SGHRS and CDR2 YFSETQ. CDR3 in amino acids: CASSPGTSGGNIQYF. The CDR3 DNA sequence: TGCGCCAGCAGCCCGGGGACTAGCGGAGGGAACATTCAGTACTTC.

The rearrangement uses TRBV3-1 (or the pseudogene TRBV3-2) and TRBJ2-5, with D maybe TRBD1 (6 bases). Germline values: CDR1 LGHDT, CDR2 YNNKEL (reference sequence). Trimming took 5 bases from V and 1 from J, leaving 8 bases between them. The CDR3 is made up of 13 amino acids. The CDR3 DNA reads TGTGCCAGCAGCGCCAGGGGCCAAGAGACCCAGTACTTC. Translating gives CASSARGQETQYF.

This sequence joins TRBV5-6 and TRBJ2-5; D may be TRBD1 (5 bases). V was shortened by 2 bases and J by 4 bases, with 12 bases between the two germline ends. CDR3 length equals 14 residues. Germline CDR1 SGHDT, CDR2 YYEEEE. The CDR3 DNA is TGTGCCAGCAGCTTCGGCAGGGTCCGAGAGACCCAGTACTTC. Residues: CASSFGRVRETQYF.

The genes are TRBV5-1 and TRBJ1-5; perhaps TRBD1 as D (5 bases). Germline assignment: CDR1 SGHRS and CDR2 YFSETQ. The CDR3 is 13 residues long. Deletions cut 1 base from V and 5 bases from J, with 7 bases between. Here the CDR3 reads CASSLTGDQPQHF. In nucleotides, the CDR3 is TGCGCCAGCAGCTTGACAGGAGATCAGCCCCAGCATTTT.